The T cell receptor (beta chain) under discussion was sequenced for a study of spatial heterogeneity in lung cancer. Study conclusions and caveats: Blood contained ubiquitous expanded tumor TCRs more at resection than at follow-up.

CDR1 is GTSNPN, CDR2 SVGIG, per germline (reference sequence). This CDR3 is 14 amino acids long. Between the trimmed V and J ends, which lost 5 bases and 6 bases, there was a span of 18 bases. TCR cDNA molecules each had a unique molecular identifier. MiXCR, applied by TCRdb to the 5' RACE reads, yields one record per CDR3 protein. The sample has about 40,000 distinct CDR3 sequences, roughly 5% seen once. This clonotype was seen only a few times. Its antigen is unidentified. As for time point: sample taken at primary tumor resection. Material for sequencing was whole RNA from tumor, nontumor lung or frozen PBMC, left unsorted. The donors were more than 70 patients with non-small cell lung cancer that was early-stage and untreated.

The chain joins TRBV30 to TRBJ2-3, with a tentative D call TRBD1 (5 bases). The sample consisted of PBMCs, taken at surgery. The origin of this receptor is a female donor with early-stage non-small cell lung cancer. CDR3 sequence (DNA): TGTGCCTGGTTACGGATCGACAGATCGGATACGCAGTATTTT. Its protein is CAWLRIDRSDTQYF. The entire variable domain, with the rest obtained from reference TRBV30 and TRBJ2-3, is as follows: SQTIHQWPATLVQPVGSPLSLECTVEGTSNPNLYWYRQAAGRGLQLLFYSVGIGQISSEVPQNLSASRPQDRQFILSSKKLLLSDSGFYLCAWLRIDRSDTQYFGPGTRLTVL.